The clone carrying this T cell receptor beta chain was seen a few times. Its matching antigen is unknown. This sample was taken from a study of cytomegalovirus exposure and HLA in healthy donors. Study-level points and caveats: Reportedly, a later analysis found an Asian-associated ancestry cluster had fewer N-insertions than the roughly 700-donor mean. Presence/absence analyses supposed approximately even sequencing depth among donors.

CDR1 and CDR2 (germline): MNHEY, SVGAGI. J lost 0 bases, V lost 6 bases, and 2 bases had no gene match. This CDR3 region has 14 residues. The PCR ran on 60 Vbeta and 13 Jbeta primers. Using immunoSEQ multiplex PCR, the repertoire was profiled, and TCRdb retains in-frame clones only, with some absent. The table records 100,000 to 150,000 clones, 17% of them present only once. Likely unrecorded immune exposures existed in these nominally healthy donors. The rearrangement joins TRBV6-5 to TRBJ2-7, with 10 bases that match TRBD1. The specimen sequenced was PBMCs. The clonotype was recovered from a female donor in good health and CMV-seropositive. CDR3 region: CASSWDRGSYEQYF. CDR3 sequence (DNA): TGTGCCAGCAGCTGGGACAGGGGCTCCTACGAGCAGTACTTC.